A selection of T cell receptor beta chains follows, all from one sample in a study of T cell repertoires in ileal Crohn's disease. Clones were sequenced by immunoSEQ multiplex PCR, and TCRdb holds only the in-frame ones, with some missing. The table has roughly 4,000 clones, 75% to 85% seen once. The specimen was ileal tissue. The receptor set was obtained from an adult with Crohn's disease. The CDR3 runs from the conserved cysteine through the conserved F or W. The order of the fields is V gene, J gene, D gene, CDR3 protein, CDR3 DNA. A D gene is named only where the DNA matches it firmly.

V gene: TRBV11-2; J gene: TRBJ1-1; D gene: TRBD1; CDR3 protein: CASSWRTGGENTEAFF; CDR3 DNA: TGTGCCAGCAGCTGGCGAACAGGGGGCGAGAACACTGAAGCTTTCTTT
V gene: TRBV19; J gene: TRBJ1-2; D gene: .; CDR3 protein: CASRTPPTGGNYGYTF; CDR3 DNA: TGTGCCAGTAGAACGCCCCCGACGGGCGGGAACTATGGCTACACCTTC